This entry lists 25 T cell receptor beta chains sequenced from one sample in a study of OX40 agonist ivuxolimab in advanced cancers. Sequencing used immunoSEQ multiplex PCR; TCRdb keeps in-frame clones, though not all of them. The data contain about 73,000 clones, 75% to 95% of them singletons. The sample was CD4+ or CD8+ T cells sorted from blood, taken in a trial of the OX40 agonist ivuxolimab. The receptors here all came from an adult with an advanced solid tumor such as melanoma, head and neck, liver or kidney cancer.

The rearrangement joins TRBV7-9 to TRBJ2-5; 7 bases fit TRBD2. V gave up 2 bases and J gave up 1 base; unmatched junction bases: 4. The CDR3 loop spans 15 amino acids. CDR1 SEHNR and CDR2 FQNEAQ come from the germline V gene (reference sequence). CDR3 bases: TGTGCCAGCAGCTTAATCGGGGGGAGCCAAGAGACCCAGTACTTC. It is translated as CASSLIGGSQETQYF.

This clone is classed as medium-sized. The gene calls are TRBV5-6 and TRBJ1-2; D is unresolved. The germline V gene encodes CDR1 SGHDT and CDR2 YYEEEE. V was cut by 2 bases and J by 3 bases, with 5 bases left in between. The CDR3 sequence is 12 residues long. The CDR3 sequence: CASSFADYGYTF. As DNA, the CDR3 is TGTGCCAGCAGCTTTGCTGACTATGGCTACACCTTC.

This clone was seen a handful of times. The chain employs TRBV19 and TRBJ1-6; D is undetermined. The V gene lost 2 bases and the J gene lost 0 bases, with 5 bases spanning the gap. The CDR3 has 15 amino acids. CDR1 and CDR2 (germline): LNHDA, SQIVND (reference sequence). The CDR3: CASSIQRSYNSPLHF. CDR3 nucleotide sequence: TGTGCCAGTAGTATACAGCGCTCCTATAATTCACCCCTCCACTTT. The full variable domain, with the rest looked up from reference TRBV19 and TRBJ1-6, is DGGITQSPKYLFRKEGQNVTLSCEQNLNHDAMYWYRQDPGQGLRLIYYSQIVNDFQKGDIAEGYSVSREKKESFPLTVTSAQKNPTAFYLCASSIQRSYNSPLHFGNGTRLTVT.

The rearrangement joins TRBV7-6 to TRBJ2-2; 7 bases are shared with TRBD2. Germline V lookup: CDR1 SGHVS, CDR2 FNYEAQ. The CDR3 is made up of 15 amino acids. J lost 4 bases, V lost 2 bases, and 4 bases had no gene match. CDR3 bases: TGTGCCAGCAGCTTATTGGGCGGGGGCACCGGGGAGCTGTTTTTT. Its translation: CASSLLGGGTGELFF. Using reference TRBV7-6 and TRBJ2-2 for the parts outside the CDR3, the full variable domain is GAGVSQSPRYKVTKRGQDVALRCDPISGHVSLYWYRQALGQGPEFLTYFNYEAQQDKSGLPNDRFSAERPEGSISTLTIQRTEQRDSAMYRCASSLLGGGTGELFFGEGSRLTVL.

The chain employs TRBV7-8 and TRBJ1-4; 7 bases are a match to TRBD1. V gave up 5 bases and J gave up 3 bases; unmatched junction bases: 9. Per the germline V gene, CDR1 is SGHVS and CDR2 is FQNEAQ. The CDR3 is made up of 16 amino acids. DNA of the CDR3: TGTGCCAGCAGCCCCGCCGGGGGGACAGCTAATGAAAAACTGTTTTTT. Translating it yields CASSPAGGTANEKLFF.

This chain connects TRBV6-4 to TRBJ2-4; 7 bases line up with TRBD2. Germline-derived CDR1 and CDR2 are MRHNA and SNTAGT. The CDR3 contains 13 residues. Trimming removed 0 bases from V and 9 bases from J; junction bases left unmatched: 2. For the CDR3, the DNA is TGTGCCAGCAGTGACTCAGGGGAGGGCATTCAGTACTTC. Residues: CASSDSGEGIQYF.

The V and J genes are TRBV29-1 and TRBJ2-5, with 9 bases matching TRBD1. The junction had 5 bases not matched to a gene; V was cut back by 6 bases and J by 3 bases. The CDR3 totals 13 residues. CDR1 is SQVTM, CDR2 ANQGSEA, per germline. The CDR3 reads CSVGQGYEETQYF. CDR3 in DNA: TGCAGCGTAGGACAGGGGTACGAAGAGACCCAGTACTTC.

V usage is TRBV6-5 and J usage is TRBJ2-3; D uncertain. Deletions cut 2 bases from V and 3 bases from J, with 12 bases between. Germline V CDR1 and CDR2: MNHEY, SVGAGI. There are 15 residues in the CDR3. CDR3 residues: CASSYRGLLTDTQYF. For the CDR3, the DNA is TGTGCCAGCAGTTACCGCGGCCTACTTACAGATACGCAGTATTTT.

The rearrangement joins TRBV9 to TRBJ2-7; 7 nucleotides agree with TRBD1. V lost 3 bases to trimming and J lost 6 bases; unmatched junction nucleotides: 18. The CDR3 sequence is 17 residues long. CDR1 is SGDLS and CDR2 is YYNGEE in the germline V gene. The CDR3 reads CASSENRDSGIDAEQYF. CDR3 coding DNA: TGTGCCAGCAGCGAAAATCGGGACAGTGGAATTGATGCCGAGCAGTACTTC.

This chain joins TRBV20-1 and TRBJ2-1, with D uncertain. This CDR3 region has 10 residues. CDR1 and CDR2 from the germline V gene are DFQATT and SNEGSKA (reference sequence). The chain's CDR3 is CSGKYNEQFF. DNA of the CDR3: TGCAGCGGAAAATACAATGAGCAGTTCTTC.

The chain recombines TRBV28 with TRBJ2-7; no reliable D call. This CDR3 contains 12 residues. Between the trimmed V and J ends, which lost 4 bases and 0 bases, there was a span of 4 bases. Germline lookup yields CDR1 MDHEN and CDR2 SYDVKM. CDR3 region: CASSWASYEQYF. As DNA, the CDR3 is TGTGCCAGCAGTTGGGCCTCCTACGAGCAGTACTTC.

With regard to this clone: Other DNA variants within this sample encode the same CDR3. The gene calls are TRBV6-6 and TRBJ2-7; possibly TRBD2 for D (5 bases). V was trimmed by 4 bases and J by 6 bases, leaving 7 bases between them. The CDR3 is 11 amino acids. Germline CDR1 reads MNHNY; CDR2 reads SVGAGI (reference sequence). The CDR3 loop is CASSSRGEQYF. CDR3 bases: TGTGCCAGCAGTTCTCGGGGCGAGCAGTACTTC.

The chain combines TRBV21-1 with TRBJ1-5. TRBV21-1 is a pseudogene. The CDR3 runs 16 residues. This chain's CDR3 is CASSKGIQKSDQPQHF. In DNA, the CDR3 is TGTGCCAGCAGCAAAGGGATCCAAAAGTCGGATCAGCCCCAGCATTTT.

V and J are TRBV4-3 and TRBJ2-7, with TRBD1 as a possible D gene (5 bases). The CDR3 runs 15 residues. The germline V gene has CDR1 LGHNA and CDR2 YSLEER. V shed 0 bases and J shed 2 bases, with 11 bases lying between them. CDR3 coding DNA: TGCGCCAGCAGCCAAGATAGGCAGGGTCCCTACGAGCAGTACTTC. This sequence encodes CASSQDRQGPYEQYF.

The chain uses TRBV2 and TRBJ1-5; D call uncertain. This CDR3 has 14 residues. Trimming took off 4 bases at V and 6 bases at J, with 13 bases between the two ends. Germline V gene data show CDR1 as SNHLY and CDR2 as FYNNEI. In DNA form, the CDR3 reads TGTGCCAGCAGTGGGTTTCTGGCATCTCAGCCCCAGCATTTT. Amino acid sequence: CASSGFLASQPQHF.

This clone was seen a single time. The chain carries TRBV19 and TRBJ2-3; D is uncertain. Germline CDR1 is LNHDA and CDR2 is SQIVND (reference sequence). The CDR3 is 13 residues long. V lost 5 bases, J lost 4 bases, and 10 bases lay in between. CDR3 bases: TGTGCCAGTAGTCAACAGAGTCCAGATACGCAGTATTTT. It translates to CASSQQSPDTQYF.

The chain uses TRBV10-1 and TRBJ1-4; D may be TRBD1 (5 bases). V was cut by 10 bases and J by 3 bases, with 12 bases left in between. The V gene's germline CDR1 is WNHNN and CDR2 SYGVQD (reference sequence). This CDR3 is built from 13 residues. The CDR3 reads CATVGVSNEKLFF. DNA for the CDR3: TGCGCCACCGTGGGGGTGTCTAATGAAAAACTGTTTTTT.

The CDR3 spells CASSSPGTVNTGELFF. The CDR3 DNA reads as TGTGCCAGCAGTTCTCCCGGGACAGTGAACACCGGGGAGCTGTTTTTT. The V call is TRBV28, the J call TRBJ2-2, with 7 bases fitting TRBD1. The V gene end was trimmed by 4 bases and the J gene end by 1 base; junction bases not matched to a gene: 6. The CDR3 consists of 16 residues. Germline loops: CDR1 MDHEN, CDR2 SYDVKM.

This clone came up a few times. This chain joins TRBV30 and TRBJ1-5; D might be TRBD1 (6 bases). V lost 5 bases to trimming and J lost 3 bases, with 14 bases between them. This CDR3 has 14 amino acids. CDR1 and CDR2 from the germline V gene are GTSNPN and SVGIG (reference sequence). CDR3 coding DNA: TGTGCCTGGGCAGCCGGGACATACAATCAGCCCCAGCATTTT. This codes for CAWAAGTYNQPQHF. Combining the CDR3 with reference TRBV30 and TRBJ1-5 gives the whole variable domain SQTIHQWPATLVQPVGSPLSLECTVEGTSNPNLYWYRQAAGRGLQLLFYSVGIGQISSEVPQNLSASRPQDRQFILSSKKLLLSDSGFYLCAWAAGTYNQPQHFGDGTRLSIL.

V gene TRBV19 combines with J gene TRBJ2-4; a weak D match, TRBD2 (6 bases). V was trimmed by 3 bases and J by 0 bases, leaving 12 bases between them. Germline CDR1 LNHDA, CDR2 SQIVND (reference sequence). The CDR3 is made up of 16 amino acids. CDR3 protein: CASSMLGEVAKNIQYF. The CDR3 region has the DNA TGTGCCAGTAGTATGTTAGGGGAGGTAGCCAAAAACATTCAGTACTTC.

The rearrangement joins TRBV7-8 to TRBJ1-3; 7 bases are shared with TRBD1. Germline CDR1 SGHVS, CDR2 FQNEAQ. With 5 bases clipped from V and 0 bases from J, the junction kept 10 bases outside the gene matches. The CDR3 is made up of 17 amino acids. The CDR3 loop reads CASSPINRGNSGNTIYF. CDR3 DNA: TGTGCCAGCAGCCCCATTAACAGGGGTAACTCTGGAAACACCATATATTTT.

The V gene is TRBV6-5, the J gene TRBJ2-3; D is ambiguous. The CDR3 is 15 residues long. The V end was cut by 0 bases, the J end by 1 base, with 8 bases between. Germline V gene lookup returns CDR1 MNHEY and CDR2 SVGAGI. As DNA, the CDR3 is TGTGCCAGCAGTTACTCGCGGCAGCGCACAGATACGCAGTATTTT. This encodes CASSYSRQRTDTQYF.

The genes are TRBV4-3 and TRBJ1-6; a possible D gene is TRBD1 (5 bases). Per the germline V gene, CDR1 is LGHNA and CDR2 is YSLEER. Trimming pared 2 bases from V and 9 bases from J, leaving 17 bases between. The CDR3 consists of 16 residues. The CDR3 sequence: CASSQYSGLTGSPLHF. The DNA of the CDR3 is TGCGCCAGCAGCCAATACTCGGGGCTTACAGGTTCACCCCTCCACTTT.

V is TRBV4-2 and J is TRBJ2-3; maybe TRBD2 (6 bases). The germline V gene has CDR1 LGHNA and CDR2 YNFKEQ. Trimming shortened V by 0 bases and J by 0 bases, and 16 bases separated the two germline ends. The CDR3 is 18 amino acids. The CDR3 reads CASSQDMSAGTSTDTQYF. CDR3 in DNA: TGTGCCAGCAGCCAAGATATGTCCGCCGGGACTAGCACAGATACGCAGTATTTT.

This clone was picked up one time. The chain combines TRBV5-6 with TRBJ2-5; TRBD1 might be the D (5 bases). There are 13 residues in the CDR3. Between the trimmed V and J ends, which lost 2 bases and 1 base, there was a span of 6 bases. The V gene's germline CDR1 is SGHDT and CDR2 YYEEEE. The CDR3 nucleotides are TGTGCCAGCAGCTTACAGGTCCAAGAGACCCAGTACTTC. Protein sequence: CASSLQVQETQYF.